This T cell receptor beta chain came from a study of cytomegalovirus exposure and HLA in healthy donors. Turning to the study itself: T cells numbering about 179 million yielded fewer than 140 million unique TCR beta sequences in an earlier analysis.

The study's findings and limits: Differences between HLA loci emerged in a later analysis of TCR association rates, with DRB1 most and HLA-C fewest.

Turning to this clone: The antigen is not known.

The donors (healthy individuals) were bone marrow donors. Primers: 60 Vbeta forward and 13 Jbeta reverse. Assay used: immunoSEQ multiplex PCR; TCRdb lists only in-frame clones, some missing. The table lists about 130,000 clones, roughly four fifths of them singletons. Material for sequencing was PBMCs. The TCR originated in a boy aged 2 to 9 in good health and CMV-seronegative.

This CDR3 is CASSFFDRANTGELFF. The DNA of the CDR3 is TGTGCCAGCAGTTTCTTCGACAGGGCGAACACCGGGGAGCTGTTTTTT. This rearrangement joins TRBV27 to TRBJ2-2, with 7 positions matching TRBD1. Germline lookup yields CDR1 MNHEY and CDR2 SMNVEV (reference sequence). The CDR3 totals 16 residues. After removal of 3 bases from V and 0 bases from J, the junction contained 4 bases not matched to a gene.